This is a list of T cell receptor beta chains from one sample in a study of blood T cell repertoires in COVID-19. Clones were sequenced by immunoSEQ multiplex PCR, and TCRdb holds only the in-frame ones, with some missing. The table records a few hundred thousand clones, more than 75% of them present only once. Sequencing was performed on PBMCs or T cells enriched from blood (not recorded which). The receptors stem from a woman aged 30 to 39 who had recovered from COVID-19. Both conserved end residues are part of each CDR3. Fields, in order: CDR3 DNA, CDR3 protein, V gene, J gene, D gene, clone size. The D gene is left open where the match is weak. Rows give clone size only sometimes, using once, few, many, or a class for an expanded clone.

cdr3_nt: TGTGCCAGCAGCTCCCGGGTTGCGGGGACCCAGTACTTC; cdr3_aa: CASSSRVAGTQYF; v_call: TRBV7-2; j_call: TRBJ2-5; d_call: .; clone_size: .
cdr3_nt: TGTGCCAGCAATCCAAACTTGAACACTGAAGCTTTCTTT; cdr3_aa: CASNPNLNTEAFF; v_call: TRBV2; j_call: TRBJ1-1; d_call: .; clone_size: .
cdr3_nt: TGTGCCAGTGGCCCCACTAGCGGGGCTTCCTACGAGCAGTACTTC; cdr3_aa: CASGPTSGASYEQYF; v_call: TRBV11-2; j_call: TRBJ2-7; d_call: TRBD2; clone_size: few
cdr3_nt: TGCGCCAGCAGCCCAGGACAGACCTATGGCTACACCTTC; cdr3_aa: CASSPGQTYGYTF; v_call: TRBV5-1; j_call: TRBJ1-2; d_call: .; clone_size: .
cdr3_nt: TGTGCCAGCAGCTTGTCCTCTAGCGGATACAATGAGCAGTTCTTC; cdr3_aa: CASSLSSSGYNEQFF; v_call: TRBV5-4; j_call: TRBJ2-1; d_call: TRBD2; clone_size: .
cdr3_nt: TGTGCCAGCAGCTCCCGGACTAGCGGGCGCACAGATACGCAGTATTTT; cdr3_aa: CASSSRTSGRTDTQYF; v_call: TRBV5-6; j_call: TRBJ2-3; d_call: TRBD2; clone_size: .
cdr3_nt: TGTGCCAGCATTTCGCGAGGGTTAGAGCAGTTCTTC; cdr3_aa: CASISRGLEQFF; v_call: TRBV6-6; j_call: TRBJ2-1; d_call: .; clone_size: once
cdr3_nt: TGTGCCAGCAGCTCCGGGACACCAAACACCGGGGAGCTGTTTTTT; cdr3_aa: CASSSGTPNTGELFF; v_call: TRBV5-4; j_call: TRBJ2-2; d_call: .; clone_size: .
cdr3_nt: TGTGCCAGTACCCCTGGAGCGGGAGGTTACGAGCAGTACTTC; cdr3_aa: CASTPGAGGYEQYF; v_call: TRBV19; j_call: TRBJ2-7; d_call: TRBD2; clone_size: .
cdr3_nt: TGTGCCAGCAGTTTCGACTTCTTATCCTACAATGAGCAGTTCTTC; cdr3_aa: CASSFDFLSYNEQFF; v_call: TRBV5-4; j_call: TRBJ2-1; d_call: .; clone_size: .
cdr3_nt: TGTGCCAGCAGTTTCAACACAGGGTACGAGCAGTACTTC; cdr3_aa: CASSFNTGYEQYF; v_call: TRBV12-3/TRBV12-4; j_call: TRBJ2-7; d_call: .; clone_size: .
cdr3_nt: TGTGCCAGCAGTGATGAGAAGCTAGGCTATGGCTACACCTTC; cdr3_aa: CASSDEKLGYGYTF; v_call: TRBV28; j_call: TRBJ1-2; d_call: .; clone_size: .
cdr3_nt: TGTGCCAGCAGTGAAGGGCAGGCGTCCTATCAGCCCCAGCATTTT; cdr3_aa: CASSEGQASYQPQHF; v_call: TRBV2; j_call: TRBJ1-5; d_call: .; clone_size: .
cdr3_nt: TGTGCCATCAGTCGAAACGGTGGAGTGAACACTGAAGCTTTCTTT; cdr3_aa: CAISRNGGVNTEAFF; v_call: TRBV10-3; j_call: TRBJ1-1; d_call: .; clone_size: .
cdr3_nt: TGCGCCAGCAGCTTGTCAGCAGGAACCTACGAGCAGTACTTC; cdr3_aa: CASSLSAGTYEQYF; v_call: TRBV5-1; j_call: TRBJ2-7; d_call: .; clone_size: .
cdr3_nt: TGTGCCAGCAGCCAAGCGAGGGGGCTCAGCACAGATACGCAGTATTTT; cdr3_aa: CASSQARGLSTDTQYF; v_call: TRBV14; j_call: TRBJ2-3; d_call: TRBD1; clone_size: .
cdr3_nt: TGCAGTGCAAGTCTTCGGGGGTTGGACACTGAAGCTTTCTTT; cdr3_aa: CSASLRGLDTEAFF; v_call: TRBV20-1; j_call: TRBJ1-1; d_call: .; clone_size: .
cdr3_nt: TGCGCCAGCAGCCATCGAACCGCCCGGGACAGGGAAGATTCACCCCTCCACTTT; cdr3_aa: CASSHRTARDREDSPLHF; v_call: TRBV4-1; j_call: TRBJ1-6; d_call: TRBD1; clone_size: .
cdr3_nt: TGTGCCAGCGGTCCGGGCTCCGGGAGTCTCACCGGGGAGCTGTTTTTT; cdr3_aa: CASGPGSGSLTGELFF; v_call: TRBV11-2; j_call: TRBJ2-2; d_call: .; clone_size: .
cdr3_nt: TGTGCCAGCAGCGCAGGGGGCGGGGGGGCCTACGAGCAGTACTTC; cdr3_aa: CASSAGGGGAYEQYF; v_call: TRBV28; j_call: TRBJ2-7; d_call: .; clone_size: .
cdr3_nt: TGTGCCAGCAGCGCCGGGACTTCGGCGAGCTCCTACAATGAGCAGTTCTTC; cdr3_aa: CASSAGTSASSYNEQFF; v_call: TRBV9; j_call: TRBJ2-1; d_call: .; clone_size: .
cdr3_nt: TGCGCCAGCAGCTTGATGCGGCAAGAGACCCAGTACTTC; cdr3_aa: CASSLMRQETQYF; v_call: TRBV5-1; j_call: TRBJ2-5; d_call: .; clone_size: .
cdr3_nt: TGTGCCAGCAGCTTAGGTGGGAGGGGGTACTATGGCTACACCTTC; cdr3_aa: CASSLGGRGYYGYTF; v_call: TRBV7-2; j_call: TRBJ1-2; d_call: .; clone_size: .